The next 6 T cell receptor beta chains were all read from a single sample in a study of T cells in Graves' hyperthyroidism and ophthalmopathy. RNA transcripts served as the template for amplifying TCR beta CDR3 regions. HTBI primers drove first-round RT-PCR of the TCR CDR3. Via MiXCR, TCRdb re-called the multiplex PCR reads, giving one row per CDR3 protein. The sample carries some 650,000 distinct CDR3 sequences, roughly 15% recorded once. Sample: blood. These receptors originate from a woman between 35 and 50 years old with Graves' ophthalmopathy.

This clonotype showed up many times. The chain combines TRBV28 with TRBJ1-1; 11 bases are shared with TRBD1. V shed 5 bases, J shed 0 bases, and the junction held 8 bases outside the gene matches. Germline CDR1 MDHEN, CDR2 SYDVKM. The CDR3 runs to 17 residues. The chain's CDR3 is CASSSLGTGGLNTEAFF. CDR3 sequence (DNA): TGTGCCAGCAGTAGTTTGGGGACAGGGGGATTGAACACTGAAGCTTTCTTT. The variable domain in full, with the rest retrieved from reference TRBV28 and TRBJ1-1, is DVKVTQSSRYLVKRTGEKVFLECVQDMDHENMFWYRQDPGLGLRLIYFSYDVKMKEKGDIPEGYSVSREKKERFSLILESASTNQTSMYLCASSSLGTGGLNTEAFFGQGTRLTVV.

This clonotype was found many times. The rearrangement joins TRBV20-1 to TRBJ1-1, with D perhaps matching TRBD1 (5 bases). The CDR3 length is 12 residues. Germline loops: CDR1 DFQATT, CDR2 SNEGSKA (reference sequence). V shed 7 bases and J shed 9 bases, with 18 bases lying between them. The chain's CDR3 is CSGGSAGPQAFF. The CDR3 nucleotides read TGCAGTGGAGGGTCGGCGGGACCGCAAGCTTTCTTT.

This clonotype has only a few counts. DNA for the CDR3: TGTGCCAGCAGTCTCGGGACAGGGGGGATGAAGCAGTTCTTC. Its translation: CASSLGTGGMKQFF. The chain recombines TRBV6-2 or TRBV6-3 with TRBJ2-1, with 11 bases fitting TRBD1. The CDR3 spans 14 residues. The trim removed 5 bases at V and 11 bases at J, leaving 8 bases unmatched. Germline V gene lookup returns CDR1 MNHEY and CDR2 SVGEGT.

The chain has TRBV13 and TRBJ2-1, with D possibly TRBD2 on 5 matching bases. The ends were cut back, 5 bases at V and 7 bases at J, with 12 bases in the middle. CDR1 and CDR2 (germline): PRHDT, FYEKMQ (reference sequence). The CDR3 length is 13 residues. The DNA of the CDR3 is TGTGCCAGCAGCGCCCGACTAACGAATGAGCAGTTCTTC. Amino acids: CASSARLTNEQFF.

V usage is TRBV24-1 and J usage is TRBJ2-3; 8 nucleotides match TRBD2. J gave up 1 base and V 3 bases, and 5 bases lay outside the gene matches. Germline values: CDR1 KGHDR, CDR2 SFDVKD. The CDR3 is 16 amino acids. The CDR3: CATSDPTSEGTDTQYF. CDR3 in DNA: TGTGCCACCAGTGATCCGACTAGCGAGGGCACAGATACGCAGTATTTT.

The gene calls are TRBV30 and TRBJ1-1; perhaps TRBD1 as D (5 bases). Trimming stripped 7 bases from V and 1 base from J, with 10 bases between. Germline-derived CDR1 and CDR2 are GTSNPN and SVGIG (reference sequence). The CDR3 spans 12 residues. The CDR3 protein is CASRQSNTEAFF. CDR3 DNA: TGTGCCTCCCGACAGTCGAACACTGAAGCTTTCTTT.